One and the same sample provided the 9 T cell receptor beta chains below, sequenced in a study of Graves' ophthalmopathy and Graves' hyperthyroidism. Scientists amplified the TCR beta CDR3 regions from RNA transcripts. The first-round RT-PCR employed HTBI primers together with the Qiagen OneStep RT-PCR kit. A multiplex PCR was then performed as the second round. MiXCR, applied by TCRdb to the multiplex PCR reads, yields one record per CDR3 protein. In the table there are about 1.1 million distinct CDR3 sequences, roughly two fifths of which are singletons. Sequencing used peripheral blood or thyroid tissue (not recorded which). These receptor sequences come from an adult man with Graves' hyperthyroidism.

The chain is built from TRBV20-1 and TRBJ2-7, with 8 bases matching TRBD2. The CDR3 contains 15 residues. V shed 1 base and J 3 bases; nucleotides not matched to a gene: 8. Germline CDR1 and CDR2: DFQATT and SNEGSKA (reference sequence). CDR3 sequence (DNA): TGCAGTGCTAGAGGGGCCGGGACTAGACTCTACGAGCAGTACTTC. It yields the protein CSARGAGTRLYEQYF.

Here the CDR3 reads CASSMQGAVRTGELFF. CDR3 bases: TGTGCCAGCAGTATGCAGGGGGCGGTGAGGACCGGGGAGCTGTTTTTT. V is TRBV6-6 and J is TRBJ2-2; 8 bases are a match to TRBD1. CDR3 length equals 16 residues. J lost 5 bases, V lost 5 bases, and 10 bases had no gene match. Germline-derived CDR1 and CDR2 are MNHNY and SVGAGI (reference sequence).

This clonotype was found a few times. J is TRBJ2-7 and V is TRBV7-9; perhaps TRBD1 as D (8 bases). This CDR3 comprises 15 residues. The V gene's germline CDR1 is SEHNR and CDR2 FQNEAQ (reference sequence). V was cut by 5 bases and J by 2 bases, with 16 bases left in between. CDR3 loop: CASSPGGGGPYEQYF. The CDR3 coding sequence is TGTGCCAGCAGCCCAGGGGGCGGGGGACCCTACGAGCAGTACTTC.

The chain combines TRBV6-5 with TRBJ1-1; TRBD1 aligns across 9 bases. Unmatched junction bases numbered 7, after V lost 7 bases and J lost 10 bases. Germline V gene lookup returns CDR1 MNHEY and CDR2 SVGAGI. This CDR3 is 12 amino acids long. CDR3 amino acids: CASTYSDRGAFF. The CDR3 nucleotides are TGTGCCAGCACCTACTCGGACAGGGGAGCTTTCTTT.

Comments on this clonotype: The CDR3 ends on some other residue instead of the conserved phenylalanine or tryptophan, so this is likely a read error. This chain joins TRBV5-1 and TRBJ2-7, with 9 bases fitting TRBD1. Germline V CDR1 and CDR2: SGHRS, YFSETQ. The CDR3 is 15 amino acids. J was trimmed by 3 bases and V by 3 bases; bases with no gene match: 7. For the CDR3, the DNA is TGCGCCAGCAGCTCGGGGACAGGGCCGATCTACGAGCAGTACCTC. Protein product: CASSSGTGPIYEQYL.

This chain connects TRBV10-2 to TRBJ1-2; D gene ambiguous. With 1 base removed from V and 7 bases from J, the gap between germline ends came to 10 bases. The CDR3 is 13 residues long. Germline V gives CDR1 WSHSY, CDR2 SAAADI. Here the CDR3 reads CASSEYGWRGYTF. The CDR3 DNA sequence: TGCGCCAGCAGTGAGTATGGGTGGCGTGGCTACACCTTC.

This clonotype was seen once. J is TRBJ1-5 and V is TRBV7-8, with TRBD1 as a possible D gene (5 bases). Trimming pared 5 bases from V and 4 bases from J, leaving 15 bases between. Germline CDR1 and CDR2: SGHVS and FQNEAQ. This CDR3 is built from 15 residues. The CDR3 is CASSPGVWGNQPQHF. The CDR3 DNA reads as TGTGCCAGCAGCCCAGGTGTTTGGGGGAATCAGCCCCAGCATTTT.

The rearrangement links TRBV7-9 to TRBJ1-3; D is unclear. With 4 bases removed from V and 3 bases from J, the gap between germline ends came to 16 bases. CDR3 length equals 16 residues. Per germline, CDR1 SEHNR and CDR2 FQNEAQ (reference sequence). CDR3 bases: TGTGCCAGCAGCTCCACGGACCGGTTCGGTGGAAACACCATATATTTT. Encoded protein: CASSSTDRFGGNTIYF.

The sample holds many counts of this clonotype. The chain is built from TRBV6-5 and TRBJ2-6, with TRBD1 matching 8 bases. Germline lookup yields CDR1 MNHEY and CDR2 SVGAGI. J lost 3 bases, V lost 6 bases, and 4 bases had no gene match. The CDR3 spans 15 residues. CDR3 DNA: TGTGCCAGCAGAGCACAGGGGGTTGGGGCCAACGTCCTGACTTTC. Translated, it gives CASRAQGVGANVLTF.